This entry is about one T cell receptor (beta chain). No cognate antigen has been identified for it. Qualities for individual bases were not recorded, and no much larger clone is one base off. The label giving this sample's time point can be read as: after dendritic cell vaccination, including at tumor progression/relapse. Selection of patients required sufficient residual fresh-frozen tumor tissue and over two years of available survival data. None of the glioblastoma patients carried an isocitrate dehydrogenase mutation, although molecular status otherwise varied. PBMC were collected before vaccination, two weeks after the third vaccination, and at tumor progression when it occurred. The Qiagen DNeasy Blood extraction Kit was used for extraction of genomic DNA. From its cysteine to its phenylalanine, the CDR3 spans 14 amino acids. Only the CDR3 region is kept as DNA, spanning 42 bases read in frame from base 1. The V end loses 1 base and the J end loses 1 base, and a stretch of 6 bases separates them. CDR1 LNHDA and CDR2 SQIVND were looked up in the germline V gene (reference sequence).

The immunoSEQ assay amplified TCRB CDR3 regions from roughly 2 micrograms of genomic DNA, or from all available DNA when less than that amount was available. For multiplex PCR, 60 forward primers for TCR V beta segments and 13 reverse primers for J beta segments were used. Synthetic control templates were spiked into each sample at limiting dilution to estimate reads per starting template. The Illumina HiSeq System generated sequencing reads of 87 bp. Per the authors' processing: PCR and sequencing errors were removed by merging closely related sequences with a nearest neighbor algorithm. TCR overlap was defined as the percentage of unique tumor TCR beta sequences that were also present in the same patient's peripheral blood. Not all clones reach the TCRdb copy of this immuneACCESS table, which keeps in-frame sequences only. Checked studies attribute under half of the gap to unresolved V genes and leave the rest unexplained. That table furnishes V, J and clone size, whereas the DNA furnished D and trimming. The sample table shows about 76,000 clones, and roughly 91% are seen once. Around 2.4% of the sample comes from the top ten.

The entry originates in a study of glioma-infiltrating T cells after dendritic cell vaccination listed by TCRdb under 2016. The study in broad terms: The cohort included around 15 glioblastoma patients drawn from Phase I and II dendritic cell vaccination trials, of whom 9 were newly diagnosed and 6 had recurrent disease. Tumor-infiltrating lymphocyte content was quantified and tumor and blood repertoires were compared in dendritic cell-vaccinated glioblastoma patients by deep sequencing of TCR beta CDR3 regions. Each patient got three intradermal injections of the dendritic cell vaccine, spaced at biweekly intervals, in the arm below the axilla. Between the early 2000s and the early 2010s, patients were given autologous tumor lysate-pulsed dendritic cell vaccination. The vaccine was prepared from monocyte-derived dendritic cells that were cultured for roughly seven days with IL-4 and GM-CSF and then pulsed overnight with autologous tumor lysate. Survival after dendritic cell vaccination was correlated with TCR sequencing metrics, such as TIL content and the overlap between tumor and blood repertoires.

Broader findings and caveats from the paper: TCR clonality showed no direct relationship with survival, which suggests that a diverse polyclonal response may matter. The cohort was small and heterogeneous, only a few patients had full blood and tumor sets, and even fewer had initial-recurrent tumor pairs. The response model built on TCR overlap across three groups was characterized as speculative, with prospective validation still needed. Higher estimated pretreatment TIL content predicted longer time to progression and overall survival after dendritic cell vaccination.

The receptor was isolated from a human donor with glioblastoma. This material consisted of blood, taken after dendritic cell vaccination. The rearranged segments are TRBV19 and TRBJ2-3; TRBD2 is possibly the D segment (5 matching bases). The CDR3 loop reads CASSIGGGTDTQYF. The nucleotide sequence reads TGTGCCAGTAGTATAGGGGGAGGCACAGATACGCAGTATTTT.